The source of this T cell receptor (beta chain) is a study of T-cell memory formation after mild COVID-19. Regarding the study as a whole: Clones contracting over day 15 to 85 were CD4/CD8 balanced, with later expanders leaning CD4+. For contracting clones, CD4+ ones sat mainly in CM and EM, CD8+ in EMRA. The pre-infection memory compartment contained some responding clones, suggesting cross-reactive memory joined.

V lost 1 base to trimming and J lost 1 base; unmatched junction nucleotides: 9. Germline CDR1 SGHTA, CDR2 FQGNSA. The CDR3 is 18 amino acids. This clonotype was seen more than once but under ten times. Its antigen is undetermined. TCRdb reprocessed the 5' RACE reads with MiXCR, giving one entry per CDR3 protein. The data hold about 350,000 distinct CDR3 sequences, with about an eighth observed a single time. This clonotype was sampled from a young man who had mild COVID-19 (a few samples of this study predate the infection). Cell type and time point are not known. Sequences were obtained from PBMCs or a T cell subset sorted from them (not recorded which). This sequence joins TRBV7-2 and TRBJ1-2, with 10 bases that match TRBD1. CDR3 residues: CASSLGRTGGMINYGYTF. In DNA form, the CDR3 reads TGTGCCAGCAGCTTAGGGAGGACAGGGGGGATGATTAACTATGGCTACACCTTC. Drawing the rest from reference TRBV7-2 and TRBJ1-2, the complete variable domain is GAGVSQSPSNKVTEKGKDVELRCDPISGHTALYWYRQSLGQGLEFLIYFQGNSAPDKSGLPSDRFSAERTGGSVSTLTIQRTQQEDSAVYLCASSLGRTGGMINYGYTFGSGTRLTVV.